This T cell receptor (beta chain) was obtained from a study of blood T cell repertoires in COVID-19. Across the whole study: Sites across the United States, Italy and Spain contributed samples from acute and convalescent COVID-19.

The junction had 12 bases not matched to a gene; V was cut back by 6 bases and J by 11 bases. Germline V gene sequence: CDR1 SEHNR, CDR2 FQNEAQ (reference sequence). The CDR3 contains 15 residues. Methods used by the authors: The authors estimated nucleated cell counts from reference gene primer amplification. Only in-frame clones appear in the TCRdb table, and some are missing; sequencing was by immunoSEQ multiplex PCR. The V and J calls and clone size were taken over from that table, and D and trimming were inferred from the DNA. Here the sample spans over 250,000 clones, 85% being singletons. The chain is built from TRBV7-9 and TRBJ1-4, with 10 positions matching TRBD1. This clonotype was obtained from a man aged 50 to 60 with active or convalescent COVID-19. The sample consisted of peripheral blood. CDR3 DNA sequence: TGTGCCAGCAGAAATACCGGGACAGGGGCGCGGAAACTGTTTTTT. As protein: CASRNTGTGARKLFF. Variable domain in full (rest from reference TRBV7-9 and TRBJ1-4): DTGVSQNPRHKITKRGQNVTFRCDPISEHNRLYWYRQTLGQGPEFLTYFQNEAQLEKSRLLSDRFSAERPKGSFSTLEIQRTEQGDSAMYLCASRNTGTGARKLFFGSGTQLSVL.